The source of this T cell receptor (beta chain) is a study of vaccination and CD4 T cells after COVID-19 (dated by TCRdb to 2021 to 2024). Regarding the complete study: SARS-CoV-2 positivity had been established in the convalescent patients by nasal swab PCR, and mild disease was recorded in several of these patients and severe disease in one. The convalescent cohort comprised six males and four females, including two Hispanic individuals, seven Caucasians, two Asians and one multiracial person. Participants got two doses of the Pfizer-BioNTech BNT162b2 vaccine (n=8) or two doses of the Moderna mRNA-1273 vaccine (n=2). Post-COVID blood samples were collected from convalescent patients a median of around 96 days after diagnosis, with a range of about 30 to 180 days. Post-vaccine blood samples were collected a median of around 70 days after the second vaccine dose, ranging from roughly 13 to 250 days. Overlapping spike peptide pools from SARS-CoV-2 and from the common cold coronaviruses HCoV-NL63, HCoV-OC43 and HCoV-229E were used as culture stimuli. Control cultures received a CEFX viral epitope pool as the positive control, an HIV-1 Nef peptide pool as the negative control, or no peptide. In around 9 COVID-19 convalescent patients and 4 infection-naive healthy vaccine recipients, researchers compared the spike-specific CD4+ TCR repertoire from before mRNA vaccination with the repertoire from after.

Receptors were amplified or captured by PCR. DNA from cultured CD4+ T cells underwent TCR sequencing with the Oncomine TCR Beta short-read assay at the Johns Hopkins FTIC core. Genomic DNA was extracted from the cultured CD4+ T cells with the QIAamp micro DNA kit. Oncomine TCR Beta libraries from cultured CD4+ T cells were pooled with unique dual indexes and sequenced on an Illumina iSeq 100. Turning to the authors' computational methods: Non-productive sequences were filtered out, and CDR3s that did not start with C, did not end with F or W, or were shorter than 7 amino acids were discarded. The MANAFEST web application was used to identify antigen-specific clonotypes by comparing peptide-stimulated wells against reference wells and other culture wells. To be called positive, a clone needed an FDR below 0.05, an odds ratio above 5, and a productive frequency above 0.1% in at least two of three replicate wells. A clonotype counted as cross-reactive if it showed significant expansion both in the SARS-CoV-2 spike wells and in at least one common cold coronavirus spike condition. Using R version 3.6.1, CDR3 homology was evaluated through Levenshtein distances (stringdist) along with unrooted phylogenetic trees (ape). TCRdb redid the processing of the public reads, applying fastp at Q25 and MiXCR, and retained in-frame beta chains. Rows matching on CDR3 protein sequence are summarized as one entry with the most common DNA and genes. The V and J calls shown here were made by TCRdb, not taken from the authors' results. The sample includes some 10,000 distinct CDR3 sequences, with around 58% observed a single time. In total, the top ten clones hold 25% to 35% of the sample.

With regard to this clonotype: Its antigen remains unidentified. No per-base quality is available; no much larger clone lies one base away.

This specimen's treatment or condition label, per the study, means: approximately 9-day PBMC culture with coronavirus spike peptide pools or control peptides (ViraFEST assay). The ViraFEST assay was used in the study, in which antigen-specific T cells were expanded with peptide pools and expanded clonotypes were subsequently identified by TCR sequencing. The convalescent patients' positive SARS-CoV-2 PCR tests fell between March and December 2020, which was before the Alpha, Beta and Delta variants emerged in the United States. Each well held roughly 2.2 million PBMCs cultured in IMDM containing roughly 5% human AB serum and approximately 9.4 IU/ml IL-2, with roughly 10 ug/ml peptide pools added. On days 3 and 7, half of the culture medium was replaced with fresh IL-2-containing medium. After nine to eleven days of culture, CD4+ T cells were isolated by negative selection with the EasySep CD4+ T cell isolation kit. PBMCs were separated from whole blood using Ficoll-Paque Plus gradient centrifugation and then either used fresh or cryopreserved at -140C. Culture conditions were generally each tested in triplicate wells.

Study-wide findings and limitations: The median count of SARS-CoV-2-reactive clonotypes went up from about 23 after infection to 38 after vaccination, although the change was not significant. Of the vaccine-specific clones in convalescent patients, 304 of 307, or nearly all, reacted only to SARS-CoV-2 spike and did not cross-react with common cold coronaviruses. Among convalescent patients, a median about 86% of the SARS-CoV-2-reactive clones seen after vaccination appeared only after vaccination, which suggests priming specific to the vaccine. Relatively few convalescent patients were included in the study, and early timepoints after natural infection were not analyzed.

Deletion took 4 bases off V and 4 bases off J, with a span of 19 bases between the germline ends. The CDR3, cysteine through phenylalanine, is 16 amino acids long. Here the CDR3 DNA is all that survives: 48 bases in frame from base 1. Taken from the germline V gene, the CDR1 and CDR2 loops are SGHNT and YENEEA. The sample comprised CD4+ T cells from blood, cultured in vitro. This chain is built from TRBV11-3 and TRBJ1-1; possibly the D gene is TRBD1, per 5 matching bases. The TCR comes from a human donor who had recovered from COVID-19. The CDR3 protein: CASSSPLGGKSTEAFF. Here is the DNA: TGTGCCAGCAGCTCTCCCCTGGGGGGGAAGAGCACTGAAGCTTTCTTT.